Following are 31 T cell receptor beta chains from one sample sequenced in a study of T cells in Graves' hyperthyroidism and ophthalmopathy (dated by TCRdb to between 2018 and 2021). The library was obtained by multiplex PCR. Sequencing was carried out with an Illumina HiSeq 2000. The TCR beta CDR3 regions were amplified from the RNA transcripts. The TCR CDR3 was subjected to a first round of RT-PCR using the HTBI primer set and the Qiagen OneStep RT-PCR kit. Through fastp at Q25 and MiXCR, TCRdb rebuilt clones from the public reads, retaining in-frame beta chains. Records with the same CDR3 protein are collapsed into one entry carrying the most frequent genes and DNA. The sample table records about 610,000 distinct CDR3 sequences; about 15% of these occur just once. The top ten clonotypes cover 3.5% to 4.5% of the sample. Material: blood. The receptor set was obtained from a woman between 35 and 50 years old with Graves' ophthalmopathy.

This clonotype was counted ten times or more. The J gene is TRBJ2-5, the V gene TRBV12-3 or TRBV12-4, with a possible D match to TRBD2 (5 bases). There are 13 residues in the CDR3. Trimming pared 6 bases from V and 2 bases from J, leaving 10 bases between. The CDR3 is CASSLGEQETQYF. As DNA, the CDR3 is TGTGCCAGCAGCCTCGGGGAGCAAGAGACCCAGTACTTC.

In its sample, this clonotype was seen once. This chain connects TRBV6-2 or TRBV6-3 to TRBJ2-7; TRBD1 aligns across 10 bases. V trimming: 6 bases; J trimming: 5 bases; junction bases outside the gene matches: 7. This CDR3 is 14 amino acids long. Germline-derived CDR1 and CDR2 are MNHEY and SVGEGT. Written as DNA, the CDR3 is TGTGCCAGCAGCTGGGACAGGGGACTGGACGAGCAGTACTTC. Protein product: CASSWDRGLDEQYF.

The V call is TRBV10-3, the J call TRBJ1-2; 7 bases line up with TRBD1. Trimming at V came to 4 bases and at J to 5 bases, leaving 7 bases not matched to a gene. This CDR3 is built from 14 residues. Germline lookup yields CDR1 ENHRY and CDR2 SYGVKD. CDR3 loop: CAISGQGGFYGYTF. CDR3 coding DNA: TGTGCCATCAGTGGACAGGGTGGATTTTATGGCTACACCTTC.

This clonotype was detected a few times. This chain joins TRBV29-1 and TRBJ1-1; unclear D gene. In germline, CDR1 is SQVTM, CDR2 ANQGSEA. There are 10 residues in the CDR3. Trimming left V 7 bases short and J 6 bases short, with 9 bases between. The CDR3 spells CSGGDAEAFF. The CDR3 nucleotides are TGCAGCGGTGGGGATGCTGAAGCTTTCTTT. The entire variable domain, with the rest obtained from reference TRBV29-1 and TRBJ1-1, is as follows: SAVISQKPSRDICQRGTSLTIQCQVDSQVTMMFWYRQQPGQSLTLIATANQGSEATYESGFVIDKFPISRPNLTFSTLTVSNMSPEDSSIYLCSGGDAEAFFGQGTRLTVV.

This clonotype has a count of ten or more. The chain joins TRBV5-5 to TRBJ2-7, with D perhaps TRBD2 (5 bases). The V gene lost 0 bases and the J gene lost 6 bases, with 10 bases spanning the gap. This CDR3 contains 13 residues. CDR1 and CDR2 (germline): SGHKS, YYEKEE (reference sequence). The CDR3 region is CASSLEGRGEQYF. The DNA of the CDR3 is TGTGCCAGCAGCTTGGAAGGGAGAGGCGAGCAGTACTTC.

This clonotype occurred a few times. This chain connects TRBV11-1 to TRBJ2-3; D uncertain. There are 15 residues in the CDR3. The V end lost 4 bases, the J end lost 2 bases, and 13 bases lay between the germline ends. Germline assignment: CDR1 SGHAT and CDR2 FQDESV (reference sequence). The CDR3 protein is CASSSTSEITDTQYF. The CDR3, as DNA: TGTGCCAGCAGCTCGACAAGCGAAATCACAGATACGCAGTATTTT.

This clonotype was picked up many times. This CDR3 is CASSLGQGQPQHF. The CDR3, as DNA: TGCGCCAGCAGCTTGGGGCAAGGACAGCCCCAGCATTTT. The chain is built from TRBV5-1 and TRBJ1-5; D gene uncertain. Trimming took 0 bases from V and 7 from J, leaving 8 bases between them. Germline V lookup: CDR1 SGHRS, CDR2 YFSETQ. The CDR3 runs 13 residues.

The chain is built from TRBV12-3 or TRBV12-4 and TRBJ2-7; D might be TRBD1 or TRBD2, each matching 5 bases. The CDR3 consists of 14 residues. V lost 4 bases and J 3 bases, leaving 13 bases between the germline ends. CDR3 coding DNA: TGTGCCAGCAGTTCCGCCGGGACCGTCTACGAGCAGTACTTC. This encodes CASSSAGTVYEQYF.

This sequence joins TRBV6-1 and TRBJ1-1; D is uncertain. Germline lookup yields CDR1 MNHNS and CDR2 SASEGT. V lost 6 bases and J lost 1, with 15 bases in between. The CDR3 runs to 15 residues. The CDR3 DNA sequence: TGTGCCAGCAGCCCAACAGTTGGACCGAACACTGAAGCTTTCTTT. It is translated as CASSPTVGPNTEAFF.

This clonotype appeared many times. The V gene is TRBV12-5, the J gene TRBJ1-5, with D perhaps TRBD1 (6 bases). Germline V gene lookup returns CDR1 LGHNT and CDR2 FRNRAP. Trimming shortened V by 10 bases and J by 7 bases, and 14 bases separated the two germline ends. The CDR3 totals 12 residues. For the CDR3, the DNA is TGTGCTAACAGGACAGAGAAGCAGCCCCAGCATTTT. Its protein product is CANRTEKQPQHF.

This clonotype was detected a few times. The chain uses TRBV5-1 and TRBJ2-5; D is uncertain. Germline CDR1 and CDR2: SGHRS and YFSETQ. Trimming pared 5 bases from V and 7 bases from J, leaving 15 bases between. CDR3 size: 13 residues. CDR3 coding DNA: TGCGCCAGCAGTGTAGCATTCGGTGGGACCCAGTACTTC. Amino acid sequence: CASSVAFGGTQYF.

This clonotype showed up many times. The chain is built from TRBV28 and TRBJ2-7, with D perhaps matching TRBD1 or TRBD2 (6 bases each). This CDR3 has 13 amino acids. Germline V gene sequence: CDR1 MDHEN, CDR2 SYDVKM. V was cut by 3 bases and J by 6 bases, with 12 bases left in between. The CDR3 DNA is TGTGCCAGCAGTTTGGGGGCCGGGGGCGAGCAGTACTTC. It specifies CASSLGAGGEQYF.

The chain carries TRBV6-1 and TRBJ2-3; 10 bases are a match to TRBD2. CDR3 length: 15 amino acids. The V segment lost 5 bases and the J segment 2 bases; nucleotides outside the gene matches: 4. CDR1 and CDR2 (germline): MNHNS, SASEGT. CDR3 loop: CASSLAGVNTDTQYF. CDR3 DNA: TGTGCCAGCAGTCTAGCGGGAGTCAACACAGATACGCAGTATTTT.

The table lists this clonotype with many counts. This chain joins TRBV27 and TRBJ1-6; 7 bases match TRBD1. Germline V CDR1 and CDR2: MNHEY, SMNVEV (reference sequence). The ends lost 6 bases at V and 6 bases at J; junction bases unmatched: 8. The length of the CDR3 is 15 residues. The CDR3 loop reads CASSTHRGPNSPLHF. CDR3 DNA: TGTGCCAGCAGCACCCACAGGGGCCCTAATTCACCCCTCCACTTT.

This clonotype was seen a few times. The chain's CDR3 is CASSQVPSGSIIGTDTQYF. The CDR3 DNA is TGTGCCAGCAGCCAAGTCCCTAGCGGGAGTATCATCGGCACAGATACGCAGTATTTT. The V call is TRBV3-1, the J call TRBJ2-3, with 10 bases that match TRBD2. Trimming at V came to 1 base and at J to 1 base, leaving 11 bases not matched to a gene. The CDR3 is made up of 19 amino acids. Germline values: CDR1 LGHDT, CDR2 YNNKEL (reference sequence).

This clonotype was counted only a few times. This chain connects TRBV10-3 to TRBJ1-1; TRBD1 might be the D (5 bases). The V gene's germline CDR1 is ENHRY and CDR2 SYGVKD. Between the trimmed V and J ends, which lost 5 bases and 3 bases, there was a span of 13 bases. The CDR3 is 14 residues long. CDR3 sequence (DNA): TGTGCCATCAGTTCCGGGGCGGGGGACACTGAAGCTTTCTTT. Amino acids: CAISSGAGDTEAFF.

The table lists this clonotype with many counts. The chain recombines TRBV27 with TRBJ2-7; a possible D gene is TRBD2 (5 bases). Germline CDR1 is MNHEY and CDR2 is SMNVEV (reference sequence). The CDR3 length is 14 residues. V gave up 5 bases and J gave up 1 base, with 12 bases separating them. In DNA, the CDR3 is TGTGCCAGCAGTCATAGAGGGCCTTCCTACGAGCAGTACTTC. This translates into CASSHRGPSYEQYF.

This clonotype came up many times. J is TRBJ2-7 and V is TRBV7-9, with D possibly TRBD1 on 6 matching bases. CDR1 and CDR2 from the germline V gene are SEHNR and FQNEAQ (reference sequence). V was clipped by 4 bases and J by 3 bases, with 16 bases between them. The CDR3 spans 15 residues. CDR3 sequence: CASSSATGGGYEQYF. In nucleotides, the CDR3 is TGTGCCAGCAGCTCCGCGACAGGCGGAGGCTACGAGCAGTACTTC.

This clonotype was counted many times. The rearrangement joins TRBV27 to TRBJ2-7; a weak D match, TRBD2 (5 bases). The V gene lost 2 bases and the J gene lost 5 bases, with 13 bases spanning the gap. Germline-derived CDR1 and CDR2 are MNHEY and SMNVEV (reference sequence). The CDR3 has 14 amino acids. The CDR3 is CASSLRGRGNEQYF. Here the CDR3 DNA reads TGTGCCAGCAGTTTAAGAGGGAGAGGGAACGAGCAGTACTTC.

This clonotype was recorded many times. This rearrangement joins TRBV5-1 to TRBJ1-2, with no clear D. V lost 6 bases and J 4 bases, leaving 13 bases between the germline ends. Germline V gene data show CDR1 as SGHRS and CDR2 as YFSETQ. The CDR3 runs 13 residues. CDR3 DNA sequence: TGCGCCAGCACCAACCCCCCCCGCTATGGCTACACCTTC. It specifies CASTNPPRYGYTF.

The CDR3 sequence is CASSLYGGTDNSPLHF. The CDR3 region has the DNA TGTGCCAGCAGTTTGTATGGCGGGACAGACAATTCACCCCTCCACTTT. The genes are TRBV12-3 or TRBV12-4 and TRBJ1-6; TRBD1 aligns across 7 bases. The CDR3 length is 16 residues. V lost 3 bases to trimming and J lost 7 bases; unmatched junction nucleotides: 9.

This clonotype came up a few times. At one end the junction does not follow the germline gene, possibly because of a read error. The chain is built from TRBV20-1 and TRBJ1-1, with 7 nucleotides matching TRBD1. This CDR3 region has 14 residues. The germline V gene has CDR1 DFQATT and CDR2 SNEGSKA (reference sequence). The CDR3 reads CSALPGQANTGAFF. CDR3 DNA sequence: TGCAGTGCTCTTCCCGGACAGGCAAACACTGGAGCTTTCTTT.

This chain links TRBV12-3 or TRBV12-4 with TRBJ2-7; D remains ambiguous. V was trimmed by 2 bases and J by 4 bases, leaving 12 bases between them. The CDR3 sequence is 14 residues long. CDR3 coding DNA: TGTGCCAGCAGTTTACATTGGGGTAGTTACGAGCAGTACTTC. Translated, it gives CASSLHWGSYEQYF.

The table lists this clonotype with a few counts. The chain links TRBV20-1 to TRBJ2-7, with D perhaps matching TRBD1 (6 bases). Germline lookup yields CDR1 DFQATT and CDR2 SNEGSKA (reference sequence). The CDR3 spans 15 residues. V lost 2 bases and J 3 bases, leaving 17 bases between the germline ends. The CDR3 loop reads CSARSKPGQLYEQYF. The CDR3 nucleotides are TGCAGTGCTAGATCAAAACCGGGACAACTCTACGAGCAGTACTTC.

This clonotype was seen just once. The genes are TRBV6-2 or TRBV6-3 and TRBJ1-1; tentative D call: TRBD1 (5 bases). This CDR3 comprises 15 residues. The V end lost 7 bases, the J end lost 5 bases, and 20 bases lay between the germline ends. CDR1 and CDR2 from the germline V gene are MNHEY and SVGEGT. CDR3 DNA: TGTGCCAGCATCCACCGGGGGGGAAGGAATACTGAAGCTTTCTTT. Translating it yields CASIHRGGRNTEAFF.

This clonotype was picked up many times. V is TRBV6-1 and J is TRBJ2-7, with D perhaps TRBD1 (6 bases). Looked up from germline, CDR1 is MNHNS and CDR2 is SASEGT. Trimming removed 8 bases at V and 2 bases at J, with 13 bases between. The CDR3 runs to 13 residues. The CDR3 region is CASQGTGTYEQYF. CDR3 coding DNA: TGTGCCAGCCAGGGGACGGGGACCTACGAGCAGTACTTC.

This chain connects TRBV6-2 or TRBV6-3 to TRBJ2-7; TRBD1 agrees at 7 bases. Looked up from germline, CDR1 is MNHEY and CDR2 is SVGEGT. Germline trimming cut 2 bases from V and 3 bases from J; bases unmatched to any gene: 7. The CDR3 has 15 amino acids. Written as DNA, the CDR3 is TGTGCCAGCAGTTACCCCTTCCGGGACAGCTACGAGCAGTACTTC. Its protein is CASSYPFRDSYEQYF.

This clonotype was detected many times. The rearrangement links TRBV7-2 to TRBJ1-1; D ambiguous. This CDR3 has 14 amino acids. Germline V gene sequence: CDR1 SGHTA, CDR2 FQGNSA. Between the trimmed V and J ends, which lost 2 bases and 1 base, there was a span of 8 bases. This CDR3 reads CASSLKSRNTEAFF. The CDR3 region has the DNA TGTGCCAGCAGCTTAAAGTCCAGGAACACTGAAGCTTTCTTT.

At least ten counts were recorded for this clonotype. V is TRBV28 and J is TRBJ1-1, with D unclear. In germline, CDR1 is MDHEN, CDR2 SYDVKM. Trimming pared 1 base from V and 5 bases from J, leaving 11 bases between. The CDR3 has 14 residues. In DNA form, the CDR3 reads TGTGCCAGCAGTTTATTTGACGGGAATACTGAAGCTTTCTTT. This codes for CASSLFDGNTEAFF. Full variable domain (missing parts from reference TRBV28 and TRBJ1-1): DVKVTQSSRYLVKRTGEKVFLECVQDMDHENMFWYRQDPGLGLRLIYFSYDVKMKEKGDIPEGYSVSREKKERFSLILESASTNQTSMYLCASSLFDGNTEAFFGQGTRLTVV.

This clonotype appeared many times. The chain recombines TRBV12-3 or TRBV12-4 with TRBJ1-1, with D uncertain. There are 13 residues in the CDR3. V was cut by 7 bases and J by 6 bases, with 15 bases left in between. The CDR3 DNA follows: TGTGCCAGCAAGGTACAGTCGATCCCTGAAGCTTTCTTT. Translation gives CASKVQSIPEAFF.

This CDR3 reads CAWSKAAGEETQYF. The CDR3 DNA follows: TGTGCCTGGAGTAAGGCGGCAGGGGAAGAGACCCAGTACTTC. The V gene is TRBV30, the J gene TRBJ2-5, with a weak D call TRBD1 (6 bases). The CDR3 is 14 residues long. V dropped 2 bases and J dropped 3 bases, with 13 bases sitting between them. From germline, CDR1 is GTSNPN and CDR2 SVGIG (reference sequence).